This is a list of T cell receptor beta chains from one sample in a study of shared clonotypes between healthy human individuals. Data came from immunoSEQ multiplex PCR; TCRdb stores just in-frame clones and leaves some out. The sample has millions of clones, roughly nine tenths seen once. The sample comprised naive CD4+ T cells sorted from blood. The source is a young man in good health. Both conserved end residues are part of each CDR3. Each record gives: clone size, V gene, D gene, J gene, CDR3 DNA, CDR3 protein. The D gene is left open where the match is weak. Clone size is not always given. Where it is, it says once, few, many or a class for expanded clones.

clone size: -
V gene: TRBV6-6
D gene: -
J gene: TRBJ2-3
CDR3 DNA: TGTGCCAGCAGGAGAATGGGGACCGCGGGAGATACGCAGTATTTT
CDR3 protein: CASRRMGTAGDTQYF

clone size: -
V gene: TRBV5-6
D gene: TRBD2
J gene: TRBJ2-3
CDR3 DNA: TGTGCCAGCAGCTTTTTAACTAGCGGACTTTCAGATACGCAGTATTTT
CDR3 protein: CASSFLTSGLSDTQYF

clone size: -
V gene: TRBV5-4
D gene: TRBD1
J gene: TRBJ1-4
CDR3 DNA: TGTGCCAGCAGCAAGGACTTGGGGACAGGGGGTAGGAGTGAAAAACTGTTTTTT
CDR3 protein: CASSKDLGTGGRSEKLFF

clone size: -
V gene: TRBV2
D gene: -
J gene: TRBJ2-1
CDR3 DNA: TGTGCCAGCAGGCCGGGACTTTCCTACAATGAGCAGTTCTTC
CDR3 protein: CASRPGLSYNEQFF

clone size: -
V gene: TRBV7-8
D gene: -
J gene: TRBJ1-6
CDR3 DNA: TGTGCCAGCAGCCTACCAGGGGCCGGAGGACATAATTCACCCCTCCACTTT
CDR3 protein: CASSLPGAGGHNSPLHF

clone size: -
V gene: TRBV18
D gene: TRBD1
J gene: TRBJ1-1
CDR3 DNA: TGTGCCAGCTCAGCCGGGACAGGGGTGATGGACACTGAAGCTTTCTTT
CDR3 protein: CASSAGTGVMDTEAFF

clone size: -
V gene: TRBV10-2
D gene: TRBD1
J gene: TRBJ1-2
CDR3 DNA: TGCGCCAGCAGTGAGTCGACTCGGACAGGGCGACTCACTAACTATGGCTACACCTTC
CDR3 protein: CASSESTRTGRLTNYGYTF

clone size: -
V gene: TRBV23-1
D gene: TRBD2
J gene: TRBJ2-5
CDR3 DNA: TGCGCCAGCGGGCCGCGGGGGGCAGAGACCCAGTACTTC
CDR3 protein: CASGPRGAETQYF

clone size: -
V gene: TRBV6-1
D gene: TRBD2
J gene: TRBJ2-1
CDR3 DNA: TGTGCCAGCAGTGAAAGGAGGTTAGCGGGGGCCAATGAGCAGTTCTTC
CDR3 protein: CASSERRLAGANEQFF

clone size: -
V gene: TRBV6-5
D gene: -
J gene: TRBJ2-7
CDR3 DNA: TGTGCCAGCCAGAGGGGCCACTCCTACGAGCAGTACTTC
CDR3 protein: CASQRGHSYEQYF

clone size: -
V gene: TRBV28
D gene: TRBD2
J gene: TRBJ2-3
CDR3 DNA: TGTGCCAGCAGCTCATCTAGCGGGGGATCTGTTGATACGCAGTATTTT
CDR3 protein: CASSSSSGGSVDTQYF

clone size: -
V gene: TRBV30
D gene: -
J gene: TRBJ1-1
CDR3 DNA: TGTGCCTGGAGTCGCATAAGAGTCTTTAGGGGCTCGGGTGTGGACACTGAAGCTTTCTTT
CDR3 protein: CAWSRIRVFRGSGVDTEAFF

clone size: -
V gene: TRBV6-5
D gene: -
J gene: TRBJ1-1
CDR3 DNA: TGTGCCAGCAGAATGGACAGTCTGAACACTGAAGCTTTCTTT
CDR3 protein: CASRMDSLNTEAFF

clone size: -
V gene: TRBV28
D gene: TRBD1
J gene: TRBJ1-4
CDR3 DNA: TGTGCCAGCAGTTTACCACCGGGACAGGGGGTTATTACAACTAATGAAAAACTGTTTTTT
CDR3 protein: CASSLPPGQGVITTNEKLFF

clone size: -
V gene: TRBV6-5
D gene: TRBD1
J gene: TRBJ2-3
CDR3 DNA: TGTGCCAGCAGTTACTCGACAGGGGGCGAAGATACGCAGTATTTT
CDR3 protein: CASSYSTGGEDTQYF

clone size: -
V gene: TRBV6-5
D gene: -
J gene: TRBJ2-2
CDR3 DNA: TGTGCCAGCAGTCCCGTGGGCGGGGAGCTGTTTTTT
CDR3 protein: CASSPVGGELFF

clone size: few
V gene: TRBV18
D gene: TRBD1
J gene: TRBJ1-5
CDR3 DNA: TGTGCCAGCTCACCATTAGATGACAGGGATCAGCCCCAGCATTTT
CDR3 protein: CASSPLDDRDQPQHF

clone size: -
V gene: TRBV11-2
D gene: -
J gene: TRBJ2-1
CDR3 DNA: TGTGCCAGCAGCTTTGGGGGGGGGCCGAGCTCCTACAATGAGCAGTTCTTC
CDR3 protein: CASSFGGGPSSYNEQFF

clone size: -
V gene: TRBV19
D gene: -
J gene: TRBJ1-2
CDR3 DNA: TGTGCCAGTAGGAAGGACAGCTATGGCTACACCTTC
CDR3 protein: CASRKDSYGYTF

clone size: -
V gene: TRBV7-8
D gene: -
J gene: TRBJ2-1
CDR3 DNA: TGTGCCAGCAGCTTAGATCTCCATGAGCAGTTCTTC
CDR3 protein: CASSLDLHEQFF

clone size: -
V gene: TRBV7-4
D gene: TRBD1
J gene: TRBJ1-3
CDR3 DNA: TGTGCCAGCAGCCTAAGGACAGGGAAGGGAAACACCATATATTTT
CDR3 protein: CASSLRTGKGNTIYF

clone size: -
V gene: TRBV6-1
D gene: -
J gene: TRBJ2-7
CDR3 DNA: TGTGCCAGCAGGACGGCGAATCCACCCTACGAGCAGTACTTC
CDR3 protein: CASRTANPPYEQYF

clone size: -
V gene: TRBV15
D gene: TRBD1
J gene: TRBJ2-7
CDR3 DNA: TGTGCCACCAGCAGGGACCGGACAGGGCCTAGCTCCTACGAGCAGTACTTC
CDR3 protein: CATSRDRTGPSSYEQYF